This T cell receptor (beta chain) was sequenced in a study of shared clonotypes between healthy human individuals. Study conclusions and caveats: Naive subsets generally had larger estimated richness than memory subsets.

The data were produced by immunoSEQ multiplex PCR, yet TCRdb's version contains in-frame clones alone and is incomplete. The repertoire has over a million clones, under 80% of them found once; the top ten carry approximately 1.5%. The V end lost 0 bases, the J end lost 9 bases, and 9 bases lay between the germline ends. CDR3 length: 14 amino acids. Germline CDR1 and CDR2: SGHDN and FVKESK. A note on this clone: Antigen unknown.

The sequencing input was memory CD4+ T cells sorted from blood. Subset of the sample: CD45RA-negative fraction. The chain combines TRBV14 with TRBJ1-6, with a weak D call TRBD1 (5 bases). The receptor was isolated from a man aged 18 to 35 in good health. The CDR3 protein is CASSQEGGTSPLHF. Written as DNA, the CDR3 is TGTGCCAGCAGCCAAGAGGGGGGAACTTCACCCCTCCACTTT.